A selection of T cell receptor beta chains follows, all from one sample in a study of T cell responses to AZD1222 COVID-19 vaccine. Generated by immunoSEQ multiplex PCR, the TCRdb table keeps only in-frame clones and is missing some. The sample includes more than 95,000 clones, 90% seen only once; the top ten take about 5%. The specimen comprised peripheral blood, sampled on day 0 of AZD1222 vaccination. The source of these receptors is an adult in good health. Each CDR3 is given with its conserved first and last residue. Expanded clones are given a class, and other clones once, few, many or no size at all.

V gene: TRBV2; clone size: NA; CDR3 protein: CASSDGRNRRNEKLFF
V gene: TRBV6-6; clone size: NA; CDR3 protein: CATRSTGGGQPQHF
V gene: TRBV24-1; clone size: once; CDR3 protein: CASGQTPSTDTQYF
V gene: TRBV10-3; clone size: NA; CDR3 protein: CAISDNRGQAEAFF
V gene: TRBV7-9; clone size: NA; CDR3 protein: CASSPSGVTEAFF
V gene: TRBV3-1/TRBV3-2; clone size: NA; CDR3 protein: CASSGGRHDGPQHF
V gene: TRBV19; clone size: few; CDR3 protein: CASGRGGSNEQFF
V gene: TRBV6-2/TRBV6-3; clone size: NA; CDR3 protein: CASSLNQPQHF
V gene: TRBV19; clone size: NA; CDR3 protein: CASSYLGNYEQYF
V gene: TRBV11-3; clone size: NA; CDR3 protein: CASRSDRLYEQYF
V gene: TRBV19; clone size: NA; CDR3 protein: CASSPQGTDTQYF
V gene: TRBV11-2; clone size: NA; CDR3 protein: CASSLVAASYNEQFF
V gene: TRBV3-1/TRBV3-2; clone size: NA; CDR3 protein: CASSQEPYEQYF
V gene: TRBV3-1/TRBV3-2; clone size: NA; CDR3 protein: CASSQFSVGTDTQYF
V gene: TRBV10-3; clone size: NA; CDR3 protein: CAISGLAGSTDTQYF